These 32 T cell receptor beta chains originate from one sample sequenced in a study of T cell responses to AZD1222 COVID-19 vaccine. Method: immunoSEQ multiplex PCR; TCRdb's copy keeps in-frame clones and lacks some. The sample lists over 150,000 clones; about 86% were seen once. Source: peripheral blood, taken on day 0 of AZD1222 vaccination. The receptors were gathered from an adult in good health.

This chain joins TRBV19 and TRBJ1-5; possibly TRBD1 for D (5 bases). Germline V gene lookup returns CDR1 LNHDA and CDR2 SQIVND (reference sequence). The CDR3 runs 13 residues. The V end lost 2 bases, the J end lost 16 bases, and 18 bases lay between the germline ends. This CDR3 is CASSITAGTGGHF. CDR3 DNA: TGTGCCAGTAGTATAACTGCGGGGACGGGGGGACATTTT.

The sample holds a few counts of this clone. V is TRBV30 and J is TRBJ2-5, with unresolved D. In germline, CDR1 is GTSNPN, CDR2 SVGIG (reference sequence). V was trimmed by 2 bases and J by 5 bases, leaving 9 bases between them. The CDR3 sequence is 12 residues long. The CDR3 here is CAWSLHGETQYF. The CDR3 region has the DNA TGTGCCTGGAGTCTTCATGGGGAGACCCAGTACTTC. The complete variable domain, with remaining parts taken from reference TRBV30 and TRBJ2-5, reads SQTIHQWPATLVQPVGSPLSLECTVEGTSNPNLYWYRQAAGRGLQLLFYSVGIGQISSEVPQNLSASRPQDRQFILSSKKLLLSDSGFYLCAWSLHGETQYFGPGTRLLVL.

The genes are TRBV15 and TRBJ1-2; weak D call: TRBD1 (5 bases). Germline CDR1 reads LNHNV; CDR2 reads YYDKDF (reference sequence). V gave up 3 bases and J gave up 5 bases, with 16 bases separating them. The CDR3 is 15 amino acids. The CDR3 spells CATSSSRGSFYGYTF. CDR3 nucleotide sequence: TGTGCCACCAGCAGTTCCCGGGGGTCTTTTTATGGCTACACCTTC.

This chain joins TRBV11-2 and TRBJ1-1; 7 nucleotides agree with TRBD1. The ends lost 3 bases at V and 4 bases at J; junction bases unmatched: 5. The germline V gene has CDR1 SGHAT and CDR2 FQNNGV. The CDR3 loop spans 14 amino acids. Here the CDR3 DNA reads TGTGCCAGCAGCTTCACAGGGGAGGGCACTGAAGCTTTCTTT. Translated, it gives CASSFTGEGTEAFF.

V is TRBV28 and J is TRBJ1-5; D ambiguous. Trimming pared 3 bases from V and 3 bases from J, leaving 15 bases between. The germline V gene encodes CDR1 MDHEN and CDR2 SYDVKM. This CDR3 has 16 residues. CDR3 nucleotides: TGTGCCAGCAGTTTCTCCCCCGGGTTAATCAATCAGCCCCAGCATTTT. Residues: CASSFSPGLINQPQHF.

The rearrangement links TRBV5-1 to TRBJ2-2; TRBD2 matches at 8 bases. The length of the CDR3 is 16 residues. The V gene end was trimmed by 0 bases and the J gene end by 6 bases; junction bases not matched to a gene: 7. Germline assignment: CDR1 SGHRS and CDR2 YFSETQ. The CDR3 DNA is TGCGCCAGCAGCTTGGTCCGGGGGGGCCCCTCCGGGGAGCTGTTTTTT. This gives the protein CASSLVRGGPSGELFF.

The V and J genes are TRBV5-1 and TRBJ1-1; D not certain. Germline values: CDR1 SGHRS, CDR2 YFSETQ. V was shortened by 0 bases and J by 12 bases, with 12 bases between the two germline ends. The CDR3 consists of 12 residues. The CDR3 DNA is TGCGCCAGCAGCTTGGGGGAGGGTGCAACTTTCTTT. This sequence encodes CASSLGEGATFF.

This clone was counted a few times. This chain links TRBV7-8 with TRBJ2-3, with D unclear. The CDR3 sequence is 14 residues long. Per the germline V gene, CDR1 is SGHVS and CDR2 is FQNEAQ. V was shortened by 4 bases and J by 1 base, with 9 bases between the two germline ends. The CDR3 here is CASSYGGRTDTQYF. CDR3 DNA sequence: TGTGCCAGCAGCTACGGCGGCCGCACAGATACGCAGTATTTT.

This clone was counted a single time. J is TRBJ2-2 and V is TRBV29-1; the D gene is possibly TRBD1 (6 bases). The CDR3 length is 12 residues. Germline lookup yields CDR1 SQVTM and CDR2 ANQGSEA. Trimming shortened V by 5 bases and J by 5 bases, and 9 bases separated the two germline ends. CDR3 DNA sequence: TGCAGCGTTCAGACAGGTACCGGGGAGCTGTTTTTT. Protein: CSVQTGTGELFF.

This clone was detected only once. The rearrangement uses TRBV3-1 (or the pseudogene TRBV3-2) and TRBJ2-7, with TRBD2 identical over 11 bases. After removal of 3 bases from V and 6 bases from J, the junction contained 10 bases not matched to a gene. The CDR3 runs to 16 residues. CDR1 is LGHDT, CDR2 YNNKEL, per germline (reference sequence). CDR3 coding DNA: TGTGCCAGCAGCCAGACTAGCGGGGCCTCCAAGGGCGAGCAGTACTTC. It specifies CASSQTSGASKGEQYF.

V gene TRBV4-2 combines with J gene TRBJ1-1; the match to TRBD1 covers 8 bases. The CDR3 is 14 amino acids. V lost 9 bases and J lost 0; bases outside the gene matches: 6. Germline V gene data show CDR1 as LGHNA and CDR2 as YNFKEQ. CDR3 amino acids: CASWTGPVNTEAFF. The CDR3 DNA sequence: TGTGCCAGTTGGACAGGGCCCGTGAACACTGAAGCTTTCTTT.

This clone turned up a few times. The rearrangement uses TRBV15 and TRBJ1-5; TRBD1 matches 9 bases. Trimming took 1 base from V and 5 from J; bases not matched to a gene: 9. Germline values: CDR1 LNHNV, CDR2 YYDKDF (reference sequence). CDR3 length equals 17 residues. The DNA for the CDR3 is TGTGCCACCAGCAGAGTCCGGGACAGGGCCCTTGATCAGCCCCAGCATTTT. Its protein product is CATSRVRDRALDQPQHF.

The V call is TRBV30, the J call TRBJ1-2; D gene unclear. The CDR3 has 10 residues. The germline V and J ends were trimmed by 7 bases and 1 base, with 4 bases remaining between them. Germline V gene data show CDR1 as GTSNPN and CDR2 as SVGIG (reference sequence). CDR3 sequence reads: CALDNYGYTF. The CDR3 DNA reads TGTGCCTTGGATAACTATGGCTACACCTTC.

The chain couples TRBV27 to TRBJ2-7; the match to TRBD1 covers 9 bases. The length of the CDR3 is 16 residues. J gave up 3 bases and V 2 bases, and 8 bases lay outside the gene matches. Germline-derived CDR1 and CDR2 are MNHEY and SMNVEV (reference sequence). The CDR3: CASSLTIGTGFYEQYF. The CDR3 nucleotides are TGTGCCAGCAGTTTAACGATCGGGACAGGGTTCTACGAGCAGTACTTC.

This CDR3 reads CASSLGQSIYGYTF. As DNA, the CDR3 is TGTGCCAGCAGTTTGGGTCAGTCGATCTATGGCTACACCTTC. The chain carries TRBV28 and TRBJ1-2; no clear D gene. The germline CDR1 and CDR2 sequences are MDHEN and SYDVKM. The germline V and J ends were trimmed by 3 bases and 4 bases, with 12 bases remaining between them. This CDR3 region has 14 residues.

The chain is built from TRBV11-3 and TRBJ2-7; D is possibly TRBD1 or TRBD2 (6 bases each). Germline V gene data show CDR1 as SGHNT and CDR2 as YENEEA. The CDR3 extends over 15 amino acids. With 2 bases removed from V and 4 bases from J, the gap between germline ends came to 15 bases. CDR3 region: CASSLFSGAGYEQYF. The CDR3 DNA reads TGTGCCAGCAGCTTATTTTCGGGGGCTGGGTACGAGCAGTACTTC.

This clone was observed a single time. This chain uses TRBV25-1 with TRBJ2-3; 9 nucleotides align to TRBD2. Trimming took 6 bases from V and 7 from J; bases not matched to a gene: 5. Germline CDR1 reads MGHDK; CDR2 reads SYGVNS. This CDR3 is built from 13 residues. The CDR3 reads CASSLAGINTQYF. Written as DNA, the CDR3 is TGTGCCAGCAGCCTAGCGGGGATCAATACGCAGTATTTT.

V gene TRBV4-1 combines with J gene TRBJ2-7; D not certain. CDR3 size: 12 residues. V gave up 4 bases and J gave up 7 bases, with 11 bases separating them. Looked up from germline, CDR1 is MGHRA and CDR2 is YSYEKL. This CDR3 is CASSLPLGEQYF. In nucleotides, the CDR3 is TGCGCCAGCAGCCTTCCGCTGGGGGAGCAGTACTTC.

This rearrangement joins TRBV6-2 or TRBV6-3 to TRBJ1-2, with D tentatively TRBD1 (5 bases). Trimming removed 2 bases from V and 8 bases from J, with 12 bases in between. There are 13 residues in the CDR3. In germline, CDR1 is MNHEY, CDR2 SVGEGT. The CDR3 coding sequence is TGTGCCAGCAGTTACGAGGCGAGGGACGGCTACACCTTC. Encoded protein: CASSYEARDGYTF.

The chain recombines TRBV5-1 with TRBJ1-1; D unresolved. Per germline, CDR1 SGHRS and CDR2 YFSETQ. The V end was cut by 6 bases, the J end by 9 bases, with 21 bases between. The CDR3 contains 14 residues. The CDR3 protein is CASTQPGGNQKAFF. Here the CDR3 DNA reads TGCGCCAGCACCCAACCGGGAGGGAACCAGAAAGCTTTCTTT.

V and J are TRBV6-5 and TRBJ1-6; D not resolved. The CDR3 covers 14 residues. The germline V gene encodes CDR1 MNHEY and CDR2 SVGAGI. The V and J ends lost 2 bases and 10 bases respectively, with 12 bases between them. CDR3: CASSYRYGGSPLHF. DNA of the CDR3: TGTGCCAGCAGTTACAGATACGGAGGATCACCCCTCCACTTT.

The count of this clone is one. The chain combines TRBV27 with TRBJ1-5; D may be TRBD1 (5 bases). Germline CDR1 is MNHEY and CDR2 is SMNVEV (reference sequence). Trimming shortened V by 5 bases and J by 7 bases, and 15 bases separated the two germline ends. CDR3 length: 14 residues. Written as DNA, the CDR3 is TGTGCCAGCAGTGTAGGAGGGGCACGACAGCCCCAGCATTTT. Residues: CASSVGGARQPQHF.

V and J are TRBV4-1 and TRBJ2-2; possibly TRBD2 for D (5 bases). CDR1 is MGHRA, CDR2 YSYEKL, per germline. V lost 1 base to trimming and J lost 5 bases, with 20 bases between them. This CDR3 spans 18 amino acids. The CDR3 loop reads CASSQGGGRLRWTGELFF. The CDR3 DNA sequence: TGCGCCAGCAGCCAAGGAGGTGGGAGACTTCGTTGGACCGGGGAGCTGTTTTTT.

V is TRBV18 and J is TRBJ1-1; D unresolved. V was cut by 5 bases and J by 0 bases, with 7 bases left in between. The CDR3 loop spans 13 amino acids. Germline V gene sequence: CDR1 KGHSH, CDR2 LQKENI. The CDR3 sequence: CASSRQMNTEAFF. CDR3 sequence (DNA): TGTGCCAGCTCAAGGCAAATGAACACTGAAGCTTTCTTT.

The CDR3 DNA reads TGTGCCAGTACCCGGGGGGAGCTCGCTAACTATGGCTACACCTTC. Its protein product is CASTRGELANYGYTF. The V call is TRBV19, the J call TRBJ1-2; tentative D call: TRBD1 (5 bases). V lost 7 bases and J 0 bases, leaving 15 bases between the germline ends. The CDR3 extends over 15 amino acids. Germline lookup yields CDR1 LNHDA and CDR2 SQIVND (reference sequence).

On this clone itself: This CDR3 is also generated by other DNA sequences in the sample. The chain recombines TRBV28 with TRBJ2-7; D gene uncertain. Trimming cost V 3 bases and J 3 bases, with 3 bases left between them. The CDR3 runs 11 residues. The germline gives CDR1 MDHEN, CDR2 SYDVKM. The CDR3 DNA reads TGTGCCAGCAGTTTGAACTACGAGCAGTACTTC. It is translated as CASSLNYEQYF.

This clone was picked up one time. This rearrangement joins TRBV6-5 to TRBJ2-3, with TRBD1 as a possible D gene (5 bases). V lost 7 bases and J lost 0, with 8 bases in between. Germline V gene sequence: CDR1 MNHEY, CDR2 SVGAGI. This CDR3 comprises 13 residues. The CDR3 spells CASTRQSTDTQYF. CDR3 DNA sequence: TGTGCCAGCACCAGACAGAGCACAGATACGCAGTATTTT.

The chain employs TRBV28 and TRBJ2-7, with 15 positions matching TRBD2. Germline lookup yields CDR1 MDHEN and CDR2 SYDVKM. There are 17 residues in the CDR3. V gave up 4 bases and J gave up 4 bases; unmatched junction bases: 8. CDR3 DNA: TGTGCCAGCAGTTCGCGGACTAGCGGGAGGGAAAGTTACGAGCAGTACTTC. It specifies CASSSRTSGRESYEQYF.

As DNA, the CDR3 is TGCGCCAGCAGCTTGGGGGACAGAAATGAAAAACTGTTTTTT. Protein sequence: CASSLGDRNEKLFF. The chain carries TRBV5-1 and TRBJ1-4, with TRBD1 matching 7 bases. The germline CDR1 and CDR2 sequences are SGHRS and YFSETQ. The CDR3 sequence is 14 residues long. With V trimmed by 0 bases and J by 5 bases, 1 base remained unmatched.

This clone was recorded a few times. The chain has TRBV7-2 and TRBJ2-5, with D tentatively TRBD1 (6 bases). V was shortened by 4 bases and J by 2 bases, with 14 bases between the two germline ends. The germline V gene has CDR1 SGHTA and CDR2 FQGNSA. The length of the CDR3 is 15 residues. CDR3 loop: CASSSQGGNQETQYF. The CDR3 nucleotides read TGTGCCAGCAGCTCACAGGGCGGAAATCAAGAGACCCAGTACTTC.

This chain joins TRBV9 and TRBJ1-6; possibly TRBD1 for D (5 bases). This CDR3 region has 16 residues. V gave up 0 bases and J gave up 0 bases, with 7 bases separating them. Germline values: CDR1 SGDLS, CDR2 YYNGEE. This CDR3 reads CASSVGDSSYNSPLHF. For the CDR3, the DNA is TGTGCCAGCAGCGTAGGTGACAGCTCCTATAATTCACCCCTCCACTTT.

This clone was seen more than once but under ten times. This sample also contains other DNA sequences that code for the same CDR3. This rearrangement joins TRBV7-2 to TRBJ1-1; D might be TRBD1 (6 bases). Trimming pared 1 base from V and 5 bases from J, leaving 11 bases between. The CDR3 consists of 14 residues. Germline-derived CDR1 and CDR2 are SGHTA and FQGNSA. The CDR3 loop reads CASSLGPQGTEAFF. The CDR3 DNA follows: TGTGCCAGCAGCTTAGGGCCGCAGGGGACTGAAGCTTTCTTT.